This T cell receptor (beta chain) is drawn from a study of early T cells in non-severe SARS-CoV-2 infection. This clonotype came up many times. In the library, individual cDNA molecules carried attached unique molecular identifiers. Via MiXCR, TCRdb re-called the 5' RACE reads, giving one row per CDR3 protein. The sample lists tens of thousands of distinct CDR3 sequences; approximately 6% were seen once. The CDR3 loop spans 18 amino acids. J was trimmed by 7 bases and V by 2 bases; bases with no gene match: 19. Germline CDR1 SGHAT, CDR2 FQDESV (reference sequence). This chain uses TRBV11-1 with TRBJ2-7, with 8 bases matching TRBD2. Sample: whole blood. The clonotype originates from an adult who was a healthcare worker with PCR-confirmed SARS-CoV-2 infection or an uninfected control (not recorded which). Here the CDR3 reads CASSLRGHRSGSSGEQYF. CDR3 DNA: TGTGCCAGCAGCTTACGGGGACACCGGAGCGGGAGTTCGGGTGAGCAGTACTTC. The full variable domain, completed using reference TRBV11-1 and TRBJ2-7, is EAEVAQSPRYKITEKSQAVAFWCDPISGHATLYWYRQILGQGPELLVQFQDESVVDDSQLPKDRFSAERLKGVDSTLKIQPAELGDSAMYLCASSLRGHRSGSSGEQYFGPGTRLTVT.